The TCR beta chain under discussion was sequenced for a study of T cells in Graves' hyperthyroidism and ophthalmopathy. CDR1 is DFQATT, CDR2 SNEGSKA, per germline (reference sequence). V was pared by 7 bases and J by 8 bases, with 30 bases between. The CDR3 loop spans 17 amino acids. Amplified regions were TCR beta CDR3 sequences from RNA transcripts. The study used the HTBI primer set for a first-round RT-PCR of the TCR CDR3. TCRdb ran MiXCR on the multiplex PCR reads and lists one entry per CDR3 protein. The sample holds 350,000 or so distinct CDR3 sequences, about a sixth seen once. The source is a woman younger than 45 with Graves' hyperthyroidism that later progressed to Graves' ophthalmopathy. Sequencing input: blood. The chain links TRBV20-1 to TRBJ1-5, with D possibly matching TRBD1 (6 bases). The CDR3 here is CSVNSLGEQGVIKPQHF. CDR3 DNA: TGCAGTGTTAATTCACTGGGGGAACAGGGAGTAATCAAGCCCCAGCATTTT.